Detailed here is one TCR beta chain. No antigen is known for it. The method was immunoSEQ multiplex PCR; TCRdb's version includes in-frame clones alone and lacks a portion of them. The sample contains about 60,000 clones, 85% to 90% of which appear only once. Per the germline V gene, CDR1 is SGHNT and CDR2 is YYREEE (reference sequence). This CDR3 is built from 13 residues. V was trimmed by 0 bases and J by 6 bases, leaving 7 bases between them. The data are from a study of OX40 agonist ivuxolimab in advanced cancers. Across the study: Administration of intravenous ivuxolimab to patients occurred every 2 weeks at 0.01 to 10 mg/kg. Patients receiving dose escalation had hepatocellular carcinoma, melanoma, renal cell or head and neck cancer. Whole-study results and caveats: Mean expanded clone counts were higher in CD8+ than CD4+ T cells. Some patients who did not respond also had low normalized T-cell clonal expansion.

The receptor was isolated from an adult with an advanced solid tumor such as melanoma, head and neck, liver or kidney cancer. The sample was CD4+ or CD8+ T cells sorted from blood, taken in a trial of the OX40 agonist ivuxolimab. V and J are TRBV5-4 and TRBJ1-3, with D tentatively TRBD1 (6 bases). The CDR3 sequence: CASSLGTENTIYF. The CDR3 DNA reads TGTGCCAGCAGCTTGGGGACAGAAAACACCATATATTTT.